The present entry profiles one TCR beta chain with its context. The target antigen is unknown. This entry is derived from a study of T cell responses to AZD1222 COVID-19 vaccine. Whole-study results and caveats: At baseline, just 5 or 6 AZD1222 recipients tested seropositive. No repertoire was sampled before or during the peak T cell response, only after it. Spike regions recognized by vaccine-associated CD4 TCRs spanned the protein, led by 160-218 and 743-854.

Trimming shortened V by 3 bases and J by 5 bases, and 14 bases separated the two germline ends. This CDR3 contains 15 residues. CDR1 and CDR2 (germline): SGHNT, YYREEE (reference sequence). This table comes from immunoSEQ multiplex PCR, and its TCRdb copy is limited to in-frame clones, with some not included. The sample lists around 90,000 clones; 70% to 90% were seen once. The V and J genes are TRBV5-4 and TRBJ1-4; D is ambiguous. The sequence came from an adult in good health. Sequenced material: peripheral blood, taken on day 0 of AZD1222 vaccination. The CDR3 DNA reads TGTGCCAGCAGCTGGGGTGGACGGACGAATGAAAAACTGTTTTTT. It codes for CASSWGGRTNEKLFF.